This T cell receptor (beta chain) is from a study of blood T cell repertoires in COVID-19. Study information: Both acute and convalescent COVID-19 samples were obtained from the United States, Italy and Spain. Sources were T cells, B-cell-depleted T cells, or PBMCs; the material itself was cDNA or gDNA.

Germline CDR1 is SGHRS and CDR2 is YFSETQ. V lost 3 bases and J lost 1; bases outside the gene matches: 8. The CDR3 sequence is 18 residues long. Authors' analysis steps: From reference gene primer amplification, estimates of nucleated cell counts were derived. The repertoire was sequenced with immunoSEQ multiplex PCR; TCRdb's copy has only in-frame clones and lacks some. V and J calls and clone size are those listed in that table; D and trimming were worked out from the DNA. Among about 300,000 clones listed, around 88% were seen once. Seattle participants joined during active infection and were tracked over time.

The TCR sequence derives from a young woman with COVID-19, enrolled during active disease. Sequencing was carried out using peripheral blood. The chain joins TRBV5-1 to TRBJ2-1, with 12 bases lining up with TRBD2. This CDR3 reads CASSWSGTSGFSYNEQFF. The CDR3 coding sequence is TGCGCCAGCAGCTGGTCAGGGACTAGCGGGTTTTCCTACAATGAGCAGTTCTTC.